Listed below are T cell receptor beta chains from one sample, sequenced in a study of cytomegalovirus exposure and HLA in healthy donors. Clones were read by immunoSEQ multiplex PCR, and TCRdb kept only the in-frame ones, dropping some. Of about 160,000 clones in the sample, 70% to 80% were seen once. The specimen was PBMCs. The receptors shown here come from a middle-aged man in good health and CMV-seronegative. The CDR3 runs from the conserved cysteine through the conserved F or W. D genes are given only for firm matches. Size is omitted from some rows. Given values are once, few, many or a class for expanded clones.

>NA|TRBV5-4|NA|TRBJ1-3
CASSPTGGGNTIYF
TGTGCCAGCAGCCCCACGGGGGGTGGAAACACCATATATTTT
>NA|TRBV5-5|NA|TRBJ2-6
CASSLEPGSGANVLTF
TGTGCCAGCAGCTTGGAACCGGGCTCTGGGGCCAACGTCCTGACTTTC
>NA|TRBV27|once|TRBJ1-1
CASSFYRADTEAFF
TGTGCCAGCAGTTTCTACAGGGCGGACACTGAAGCTTTCTTT
>NA|TRBV6-5|NA|TRBJ1-1
CASSVLGEGNTEAFF
TGTGCCAGCAGCGTACTTGGGGAGGGGAACACTGAAGCTTTCTTT
>NA|TRBV19|NA|TRBJ2-7
CASSKQGSYEQYF
TGTGCCAGTAGTAAACAGGGCTCCTACGAGCAGTACTTC
>TRBD2|TRBV18|NA|TRBJ2-7
CASSPLSTSSGRARGYEQYF
TGTGCCAGCTCACCACTGTCAACTTCTAGCGGGAGAGCACGCGGATACGAGCAGTACTTC
>TRBD1|TRBV30|NA|TRBJ2-5
CAWSATGWEQYF
TGTGCCTGGAGCGCGACAGGGTGGGAGCAGTACTTC
>NA|TRBV7-2|NA|TRBJ1-1
CASSSPRGLSEAFF
TGTGCCAGCAGCTCCCCACGGGGACTTTCTGAAGCTTTCTTT
>NA|TRBV9|NA|TRBJ1-2
CASSAQGMVAGGYTF
TGTGCCAGCAGCGCCCAAGGTATGGTGGCAGGAGGCTACACCTTC
>TRBD1|TRBV11-3|NA|TRBJ2-5
CASSLGQGAIRETQYF
TGTGCCAGCAGCTTGGGACAGGGGGCTATCAGAGAGACCCAGTACTTC
>TRBD1|TRBV6-6|few|TRBJ1-2
CASTRFTGAGSYGYTF
TGTGCCAGCACGCGCTTTACAGGGGCCGGGAGCTATGGCTACACCTTC
>NA|TRBV4-1|NA|TRBJ2-2
CASSQVPPPGDTGELFF
TGCGCCAGCAGCCAAGTTCCCCCTCCGGGTGACACCGGGGAGCTGTTTTTT
>TRBD2|TRBV6-4|NA|TRBJ2-4
CASSETSGSYSQYF
TGTGCCAGCAGCGAAACTAGCGGGAGCTACAGTCAGTACTTC